These T cell receptor beta chains were read from a single sample in a study of PD-L1 blockade in urothelial cancer. Some clones are missing from TCRdb's copy, which holds only in-frame ones; the method was immunoSEQ multiplex PCR. The sample lists some 35,000 clones; 82% were seen once. Sequenced here: PBMCs, sampled around atezolizumab (anti-PD-L1) treatment. These receptors all stem from a man between 60 and 75 years old with urothelial cancer. The CDR3 runs from the conserved cysteine through the conserved F or W. Each record gives: J gene, clone size, V gene, D gene, CDR3 DNA, CDR3 protein. The D gene is left open where the match is weak. Some rows mark clone size as missing; the rest say once, few, many or name a class of expanded clone.

j_gene: TRBJ2-1; abundance: .; v_gene: TRBV7-9; d_gene: .; CDR3nt: TGTGCCAGCAGCTCGACTAGTATCGATGAGCAGTTCTTC; CDR3aa: CASSSTSIDEQFF
j_gene: TRBJ1-2; abundance: few; v_gene: TRBV6-6; d_gene: TRBD1; CDR3nt: TGTGCCAGCAGTAACACAGGGGACTATGGCTACACCTTC; CDR3aa: CASSNTGDYGYTF
j_gene: TRBJ2-1; abundance: .; v_gene: TRBV6-1; d_gene: TRBD1; CDR3nt: TGTGCCAGCAGATTCGCCGGGACAGGTGACAATGAGCAGTTCTTC; CDR3aa: CASRFAGTGDNEQFF
j_gene: TRBJ2-7; abundance: .; v_gene: TRBV10-3; d_gene: TRBD2; CDR3nt: TGTGCCATCACAACTAGCGGTACCTACGAGCAGTACTTC; CDR3aa: CAITTSGTYEQYF
j_gene: TRBJ2-2; abundance: .; v_gene: TRBV19; d_gene: .; CDR3nt: TGTGCCAGTAGGTTGAGCGTCGGGACCGGGGAGCTGTTTTTT; CDR3aa: CASRLSVGTGELFF
j_gene: TRBJ2-1; abundance: .; v_gene: TRBV19; d_gene: .; CDR3nt: TGTGCCAGTAGTATAGGAAAGCGTCCCGCCTACAATGAGCAGTTCTTC; CDR3aa: CASSIGKRPAYNEQFF
j_gene: TRBJ2-3; abundance: .; v_gene: TRBV11-2; d_gene: .; CDR3nt: TGTGCCAGCAGCTTAGGAGGACACTACACAGATACGCAGTATTTT; CDR3aa: CASSLGGHYTDTQYF
j_gene: TRBJ2-2; abundance: .; v_gene: TRBV19; d_gene: .; CDR3nt: TGTGCCAGTACCAACACAGGGGAGGAGGCCGGGGAGCTGTTTTTT; CDR3aa: CASTNTGEEAGELFF
j_gene: TRBJ2-5; abundance: .; v_gene: TRBV28; d_gene: TRBD1; CDR3nt: TGTGCCAGCAGTGCCCCGTCGCTGGACAGGGTAGAGACCCAGTACTTC; CDR3aa: CASSAPSLDRVETQYF
j_gene: TRBJ2-7; abundance: few; v_gene: TRBV2; d_gene: .; CDR3nt: TGTGCCAGCAGTGAAGACACGACTGTTTACGAGCAGTACTTC; CDR3aa: CASSEDTTVYEQYF
j_gene: TRBJ1-2; abundance: .; v_gene: TRBV6-1; d_gene: .; CDR3nt: TGTGCCAGCACCACGGGGGGGGCGGACTATGGCTACACCTTC; CDR3aa: CASTTGGADYGYTF
j_gene: TRBJ2-1; abundance: .; v_gene: TRBV5-5; d_gene: .; CDR3nt: TGTGCCAGCAGCATTTGGGGGGACTCGAGCTCCTACAATGAGCAGTTCTTC; CDR3aa: CASSIWGDSSSYNEQFF
j_gene: TRBJ2-3; abundance: .; v_gene: TRBV5-6; d_gene: TRBD2; CDR3nt: TGTGCCAGCAGCTCGGTAGCGGGGGAGGCCACAGATACGCAGTATTTT; CDR3aa: CASSSVAGEATDTQYF
j_gene: TRBJ1-5; abundance: once; v_gene: TRBV19; d_gene: .; CDR3nt: TGTGCCAGTAGTATAGATGGGGTAAGGCTCAGGGAGCCCCAGCATTTT; CDR3aa: CASSIDGVRLREPQHF
j_gene: TRBJ2-1; abundance: .; v_gene: TRBV5-4; d_gene: .; CDR3nt: TGTGCCAGCAGCTTGGGGGGGGACAATGAGCAGTTCTTC; CDR3aa: CASSLGGDNEQFF
j_gene: TRBJ1-1; abundance: .; v_gene: TRBV4-1; d_gene: TRBD1; CDR3nt: TGCGCCAGCAGCCGGGGACAGAACAGGGACACTGAAGCTTTCTTT; CDR3aa: CASSRGQNRDTEAFF
j_gene: TRBJ2-7; abundance: .; v_gene: TRBV10-3; d_gene: TRBD1; CDR3nt: TGTGCCATCCAACAGGGGGGAAGGACCTACTACGAGCAGTACTTC; CDR3aa: CAIQQGGRTYYEQYF
j_gene: TRBJ2-1; abundance: .; v_gene: TRBV29-1; d_gene: TRBD1; CDR3nt: TGCAGCGTCGACAGGGGGTACAACAATGAGCAGTTCTTC; CDR3aa: CSVDRGYNNEQFF
j_gene: TRBJ2-3; abundance: .; v_gene: TRBV19; d_gene: TRBD1; CDR3nt: TGTGCCAGTAGTATTGGGACAGGGTCAGATACGCAGTATTTT; CDR3aa: CASSIGTGSDTQYF
j_gene: TRBJ2-3; abundance: .; v_gene: TRBV6-5; d_gene: .; CDR3nt: TGTGCCAGCAGTTACTCCCAGCGCAGCACAGATACGCAGTATTTT; CDR3aa: CASSYSQRSTDTQYF
j_gene: TRBJ1-6; abundance: .; v_gene: TRBV6-1; d_gene: TRBD1; CDR3nt: TGTGCCAGCAGTGAAAGGACAGGGAATTCACCCCTCCACTTT; CDR3aa: CASSERTGNSPLHF
j_gene: TRBJ2-1; abundance: .; v_gene: TRBV9; d_gene: .; CDR3nt: TGTGCCAGCAGCGTAAATCTAGGATACAATGAGCAGTTCTTC; CDR3aa: CASSVNLGYNEQFF
j_gene: TRBJ2-3; abundance: .; v_gene: TRBV6-6; d_gene: TRBD2; CDR3nt: TGTGCCAGCAAACCTCCTAGCGGCCCCAACACAGATACGCAGTATTTT; CDR3aa: CASKPPSGPNTDTQYF
j_gene: TRBJ1-5; abundance: .; v_gene: TRBV15; d_gene: .; CDR3nt: TGTGCCACCAGCAGAGATGAGTATCAGCCCCAGCATTTT; CDR3aa: CATSRDEYQPQHF
j_gene: TRBJ1-1; abundance: .; v_gene: TRBV5-1; d_gene: TRBD1; CDR3nt: TGCGCCAGCAGCTCCACCGGGACAGCGAACACTGAAGCTTTCTTT; CDR3aa: CASSSTGTANTEAFF
j_gene: TRBJ2-1; abundance: .; v_gene: TRBV19; d_gene: TRBD1; CDR3nt: TGTGCCAGTAGGGACAGGGGTGGGCTTGAGCAGTTCTTC; CDR3aa: CASRDRGGLEQFF
j_gene: TRBJ1-4; abundance: once; v_gene: TRBV14; d_gene: TRBD1; CDR3nt: TGTGCCAGCAGTCCTGGACAGGGTACATCAACTAATGAAAAACTGTTTTTT; CDR3aa: CASSPGQGTSTNEKLFF
j_gene: TRBJ1-1; abundance: .; v_gene: TRBV10-2; d_gene: TRBD1; CDR3nt: TGCGCCAGCAGTGAGGCGCCGACAGGGGGCAAAAACACTGAAGCTTTCTTT; CDR3aa: CASSEAPTGGKNTEAFF
j_gene: TRBJ1-6; abundance: .; v_gene: TRBV27; d_gene: TRBD1; CDR3nt: TGTGCCAGCAGTTTGGGTACAGGGGTCTCCTATAATTCACCCCTCCACTTT; CDR3aa: CASSLGTGVSYNSPLHF
j_gene: TRBJ2-1; abundance: .; v_gene: TRBV29-1; d_gene: .; CDR3nt: TGCAGCGTTGATTCGTCCTATCGGGGCAATGAGCAGTTCTTC; CDR3aa: CSVDSSYRGNEQFF
j_gene: TRBJ2-2; abundance: once; v_gene: TRBV5-4; d_gene: .; CDR3nt: TGTGCCAGCAGCCCTGGCGGTCAGGGGTACACCGGGGAGCTGTTTTTT; CDR3aa: CASSPGGQGYTGELFF
j_gene: TRBJ2-7; abundance: .; v_gene: TRBV5-1; d_gene: TRBD1; CDR3nt: TGCGCCAGCAACTCCGCCGGGACAGGGGCCCTAGGGGAGCAGTACTTC; CDR3aa: CASNSAGTGALGEQYF
j_gene: TRBJ2-3; abundance: once; v_gene: TRBV6-1; d_gene: TRBD1; CDR3nt: TGTGCCAGCAGTGAAGGGGTTTGGAACAGGGGGCTGCCAGATACGCAGTATTTT; CDR3aa: CASSEGVWNRGLPDTQYF
j_gene: TRBJ2-3; abundance: .; v_gene: TRBV14; d_gene: TRBD2; CDR3nt: TGTGCCAGCAGCCAAGAGGGCCAGCGGGGGGACATAACAGATACGCAGTATTTT; CDR3aa: CASSQEGQRGDITDTQYF
j_gene: TRBJ2-7; abundance: .; v_gene: TRBV28; d_gene: .; CDR3nt: TGTGCCAGCAGTTCCCAGCGTCAGCAGTACTTC; CDR3aa: CASSSQRQQYF
j_gene: TRBJ2-5; abundance: .; v_gene: TRBV7-2; d_gene: .; CDR3nt: TGTGCCAGCAGCCTAAGTCGGGGAGAGACCCAGTACTTC; CDR3aa: CASSLSRGETQYF
j_gene: TRBJ1-2; abundance: .; v_gene: TRBV15; d_gene: TRBD1; CDR3nt: TGTGCCACCAGCAGGGGGACAGTATCTCACTATGGCTACACCTTC; CDR3aa: CATSRGTVSHYGYTF
j_gene: TRBJ2-7; abundance: .; v_gene: TRBV5-1; d_gene: TRBD1; CDR3nt: TGCGCCAGCAGCCCCGCCGGGACAGGGATCTACGAGCAGTACTTC; CDR3aa: CASSPAGTGIYEQYF
j_gene: TRBJ2-2; abundance: .; v_gene: TRBV28; d_gene: .; CDR3nt: TGTGCCAGCAGTTTACGGGGACACCCGAACACCGGGGAGCTGTTTTTT; CDR3aa: CASSLRGHPNTGELFF
j_gene: TRBJ1-3; abundance: .; v_gene: TRBV18; d_gene: TRBD1; CDR3nt: TGTGCCAGCTCAGCCCGGGACAGGGCCTCTGGAAACACCATATATTTT; CDR3aa: CASSARDRASGNTIYF
j_gene: TRBJ1-6; abundance: .; v_gene: TRBV6-1; d_gene: .; CDR3nt: TGTGCCAGCAAGACAAACGTGGATTCACCCCTCCACTTT; CDR3aa: CASKTNVDSPLHF
j_gene: TRBJ1-2; abundance: .; v_gene: TRBV5-6; d_gene: .; CDR3nt: TGTGCCAGCAGCTTGAGCGGGGGAGGAGGCTACACCTTC; CDR3aa: CASSLSGGGGYTF